Shown below are 29 T cell receptor beta chains from a single sample sequenced in a study of blood T cell repertoires in COVID-19. The assay was immunoSEQ multiplex PCR, and TCRdb's table has in-frame clones only and misses some. The table shows roughly 87,000 clones, with 70% to 85% occurring only once. Source material: peripheral blood. The receptors derive from a woman in her sixties or seventies with acute or convalescent COVID-19.

The count of this clone is one. The chain uses TRBV4-1 and TRBJ2-1; the D gene is possibly TRBD2 (5 bases). The CDR3 extends over 15 amino acids. Germline V gene lookup returns CDR1 MGHRA and CDR2 YSYEKL. Trimming cost V 4 bases and J 0 bases, with 10 bases left between them. CDR3 amino acids: CASSLDYDSYNEQFF. CDR3 DNA: TGCGCCAGCAGCCTTGACTACGACTCCTACAATGAGCAGTTCTTC.

The V and J genes are TRBV3-1 (or the pseudogene TRBV3-2) and TRBJ2-7, with no clear D. Between the trimmed V and J ends, which lost 4 bases and 3 bases, there was a span of 10 bases. From germline, CDR1 is LGHDT and CDR2 YNNKEL (reference sequence). The length of the CDR3 is 13 residues. CDR3 residues: CASSPSQFYEQYF. CDR3 nucleotides: TGTGCCAGCAGCCCAAGTCAGTTCTACGAGCAGTACTTC.

The chain joins TRBV4-1 to TRBJ1-5; D is ambiguous. Trimming removed 0 bases from V and 2 bases from J, with 17 bases in between. Germline lookup yields CDR1 MGHRA and CDR2 YSYEKL. The CDR3 contains 18 residues. CDR3 amino acids: CASSQDPGYGWGNQPQHF. The DNA for the CDR3 is TGCGCCAGCAGCCAAGATCCGGGGTATGGGTGGGGCAATCAGCCCCAGCATTTT.

In its sample, this clone was seen a few times. The gene calls are TRBV25-1 and TRBJ2-3; unclear D gene. This CDR3 is 12 amino acids long. Trimming stripped 5 bases from V and 3 bases from J, with 6 bases between. The germline V gene has CDR1 MGHDK and CDR2 SYGVNS. Written as DNA, the CDR3 is TGTGCCAGCAGTCGGGTAACAGATACGCAGTATTTT. This translates into CASSRVTDTQYF.

The chain links TRBV4-2 to TRBJ2-4; tentatively, D is TRBD1 (6 bases). The germline V gene has CDR1 LGHNA and CDR2 YNFKEQ. Between the trimmed V and J ends, which lost 0 bases and 0 bases, there was a span of 12 bases. The CDR3 spans 17 residues. CDR3: CASSQEGGTLAKNIQYF. The CDR3 DNA follows: TGTGCCAGCAGCCAAGAAGGGGGTACCCTAGCCAAAAACATTCAGTACTTC.

The CDR3 DNA reads as TGTGCCAGCACTGCGGATCAACAGGGATCCACAGATACGCAGTATTTT. Translation gives CASTADQQGSTDTQYF. The V call is TRBV9, the J call TRBJ2-3, with D possibly being TRBD1 (6 bases). Germline-derived CDR1 and CDR2 are SGDLS and YYNGEE. The CDR3 is 16 amino acids. The germline V and J ends were trimmed by 6 bases and 2 bases, with 19 bases remaining between them.

The table lists this clone with a count of one. This chain connects TRBV7-3 to TRBJ2-7; D may be TRBD1 (6 bases). The V gene lost 5 bases and the J gene lost 5 bases, with 19 bases spanning the gap. The CDR3 is 15 residues long. Germline loops: CDR1 SGHTA, CDR2 FQGTGA. The CDR3 sequence: CASSPVHTGTNEQYF. In DNA form, the CDR3 reads TGTGCCAGCAGCCCCGTTCATACAGGGACCAACGAGCAGTACTTC.

This chain links TRBV11-3 with TRBJ2-5, with D perhaps matching TRBD1 (6 bases). CDR3 length: 14 amino acids. Trimming removed 3 bases at V and 4 bases at J, with 12 bases between. CDR1 is SGHNT, CDR2 YENEEA, per germline. The CDR3 DNA is TGTGCCAGCAGCTTGAGGGGGAGATCAGAGACCCAGTACTTC. Protein: CASSLRGRSETQYF.

The V call is TRBV7-3, the J call TRBJ2-7, with 9 bases aligning to TRBD2. Germline V CDR1 and CDR2: SGHTA, FQGTGA. Trimming removed 4 bases from V and 3 bases from J; junction bases left unmatched: 7. The CDR3 loop spans 15 amino acids. CDR3 DNA sequence: TGTGCCAGCAGCTCCGGGACTAGCCGCATCTACGAGCAGTACTTC. Its protein is CASSSGTSRIYEQYF. The variable domain in full, completed from reference TRBV7-3 and TRBJ2-7, reads GAGVSQTPSNKVTEKGKYVELRCDPISGHTALYWYRQSLGQGPEFLIYFQGTGAADDSGLPNDRFFAVRPEGSVSTLKIQRTERGDSAVYLCASSSGTSRIYEQYFGPGTRLTVT.

This clone occurred once. The chain has TRBV5-4 and TRBJ1-1; 8 bases agree with TRBD1. The CDR3 runs to 13 residues. Losses at the gene ends were 4 bases for V and 4 bases for J; bases not matched to a gene: 3. Germline CDR1 SGHNT, CDR2 YYREEE (reference sequence). The CDR3 is CASSKTGGTEAFF. In DNA, the CDR3 is TGTGCCAGCAGCAAAACAGGGGGCACTGAAGCTTTCTTT. The full variable domain, in which reference TRBV5-4 and TRBJ1-1 provide the parts outside the CDR3, is ETGVTQSPTHLIKTRGQQVTLRCSSQSGHNTVSWYQQALGQGPQFIFQYYREEENGRGNFPPRFSGLQFPNYSSELNVNALELDDSALYLCASSKTGGTEAFFGQGTRLTVV.

The V call is TRBV5-5, the J call TRBJ1-6; D remains ambiguous. Germline CDR1 SGHKS, CDR2 YYEKEE (reference sequence). This CDR3 comprises 16 residues. V dropped 4 bases and J dropped 0 bases, with 11 bases sitting between them. CDR3 sequence (DNA): TGTGCCAGCAGCCGATGGGAGAGCTCCTATAATTCACCCCTCCACTTT. Protein product: CASSRWESSYNSPLHF.

The chain links TRBV11-2 to TRBJ2-5, with 8 bases that match TRBD1. The ends lost 8 bases at V and 5 bases at J; junction bases unmatched: 7. The CDR3 extends over 13 amino acids. CDR1 and CDR2 (germline): SGHAT, FQNNGV. CDR3 sequence reads: CASRQQGAETQYF. CDR3 sequence (DNA): TGTGCCAGCCGCCAGCAGGGGGCTGAGACCCAGTACTTC.

The gene calls are TRBV6-6 and TRBJ1-2; a possible D gene is TRBD1 (6 bases). The CDR3 runs to 15 residues. Germline V CDR1 and CDR2: MNHNY, SVGAGI (reference sequence). Trimming stripped 6 bases from V and 0 bases from J, with 14 bases between. The CDR3 sequence is CASRPGTLTNYGYTF. The CDR3 coding sequence is TGTGCCAGCAGACCCGGGACATTAACTAACTATGGCTACACCTTC.

A few counts support this clone. This sequence joins TRBV5-6 and TRBJ1-1; D not resolved. The germline gives CDR1 SGHDT, CDR2 YYEEEE. The CDR3 spans 14 residues. Trimming cost V 3 bases and J 11 bases, with 20 bases left between them. The CDR3 nucleotides read TGTGCCAGCAGCTCCCTAGCCAGGCCCCGCGGGGCTTTCTTT. Translation gives CASSSLARPRGAFF.

Of note for this clone: This sample includes further DNA sequences coding for the same CDR3. The V and J genes are TRBV15 and TRBJ1-5, with D possibly being TRBD1 (6 bases). CDR3 length equals 15 residues. The V and J ends lost 0 bases and 2 bases respectively, with 8 bases between them. Per the germline V gene, CDR1 is LNHNV and CDR2 is YYDKDF (reference sequence). The DNA for the CDR3 is TGTGCCACCAGCAGAGATCCAGGGGGCAATCAGCCCCAGCATTTT. Residues: CATSRDPGGNQPQHF.

The chain combines TRBV19 with TRBJ1-1; D gene uncertain. The CDR3 loop spans 16 amino acids. Germline CDR1 LNHDA, CDR2 SQIVND (reference sequence). The V end lost 5 bases, the J end lost 1 base, and 17 bases lay between the germline ends. CDR3 protein: CASSLGDLISNTEAFF. CDR3 in DNA: TGTGCCAGTAGTCTTGGAGATTTGATATCGAACACTGAAGCTTTCTTT.

The chain recombines TRBV30 with TRBJ1-2, with 8 bases matching TRBD1. The CDR3 runs 14 residues. The V segment lost 3 bases and the J segment 2 bases; nucleotides outside the gene matches: 5. Germline V CDR1 and CDR2: GTSNPN, SVGIG (reference sequence). CDR3 protein: CAWRRTGRNYGYTF. In DNA, the CDR3 is TGTGCCTGGAGGCGGACAGGGAGAAACTATGGCTACACCTTC.

The chain combines TRBV5-4 with TRBJ2-1; 9 nucleotides agree with TRBD1. Per the germline V gene, CDR1 is SGHNT and CDR2 is YYREEE (reference sequence). Unmatched junction bases numbered 5, after V lost 4 bases and J lost 6 bases. The CDR3 is 14 amino acids. The CDR3 loop reads CASSRDRAGNEQFF. CDR3 in DNA: TGTGCCAGCAGCCGGGACAGGGCAGGCAATGAGCAGTTCTTC.

The CDR3 loop reads CASSLEGSSYEQYF. CDR3 nucleotides: TGTGCCAGCAGCTTAGAGGGCAGTTCCTACGAGCAGTACTTC. The chain has TRBV11-3 and TRBJ2-7; D gene ambiguous. CDR3 length equals 14 residues. The V and J ends lost 0 bases and 1 base respectively, with 7 bases between them. Germline V lookup: CDR1 SGHNT, CDR2 YENEEA.

This clone was recorded a few times. The genes are TRBV10-3 and TRBJ1-2, with D maybe TRBD1 (6 bases). CDR3 length: 13 residues. Trimming pared 4 bases from V and 4 bases from J, leaving 10 bases between. Per the germline V gene, CDR1 is ENHRY and CDR2 is SYGVKD. The CDR3 DNA reads TGTGCCATCAGTGCGGGAGGGGGCTATGGCTACACCTTC. This sequence encodes CAISAGGGYGYTF.

The chain uses TRBV9 and TRBJ1-1; no clear D. The germline CDR1 and CDR2 sequences are SGDLS and YYNGEE. CDR3 length equals 14 residues. Trimming pared 1 base from V and 0 bases from J, leaving 7 bases between. CDR3 sequence: CASSVREMNTEAFF. Here the CDR3 DNA reads TGTGCCAGCAGCGTAAGGGAGATGAACACTGAAGCTTTCTTT.

The chain employs TRBV19 and TRBJ1-2, with D tentatively TRBD1 (5 bases). Trimming cost V 6 bases and J 5 bases, with 19 bases left between them. Germline lookup yields CDR1 LNHDA and CDR2 SQIVND (reference sequence). CDR3 size: 15 residues. CDR3 sequence: CASRSGGGASYGYTF. CDR3 nucleotides: TGTGCCAGTAGATCTGGTGGAGGGGCAAGTTATGGCTACACCTTC.

The J gene is TRBJ2-3, the V gene TRBV7-9, with D perhaps TRBD2 (6 bases). Trimming shortened V by 3 bases and J by 5 bases, and 15 bases separated the two germline ends. The CDR3 length is 15 residues. CDR1 SEHNR and CDR2 FQNEAQ come from the germline V gene (reference sequence). The CDR3 sequence: CASSFLRLGRDTQYF. The CDR3 region has the DNA TGTGCCAGCAGCTTTTTGAGACTCGGGAGAGATACGCAGTATTTT. Together with reference TRBV7-9 and TRBJ2-3, the CDR3 gives the full variable domain: DTGVSQNPRHKITKRGQNVTFRCDPISEHNRLYWYRQTLGQGPEFLTYFQNEAQLEKSRLLSDRFSAERPKGSFSTLEIQRTEQGDSAMYLCASSFLRLGRDTQYFGPGTRLTVL.

The chain is built from TRBV28 and TRBJ1-2, with TRBD1 matching 12 bases. CDR3 size: 16 residues. Germline loops: CDR1 MDHEN, CDR2 SYDVKM. J was trimmed by 8 bases and V by 6 bases; bases with no gene match: 13. The CDR3 loop is CASSLSGTGTGGGYTF. CDR3 bases: TGTGCCAGCAGCCTCTCAGGGACCGGGACAGGGGGCGGCTACACCTTC.

V is TRBV12-2 and J is TRBJ1-6; the table's D call, TRBD1, was not checked against the DNA. TRBV12-2 has pseudogene status. This CDR3 is 22 amino acids long. CDR3 protein: CASRSRQGVSSVEALYNSPLHF. The CDR3 coding sequence is TGTGCAAGTCGCTCCAGACAGGGGGTCTCCTCCGTAGAAGCTCTCTATAATTCACCCCTCCACTTT.

This clone occurred once. V gene TRBV6-5 combines with J gene TRBJ1-1; D uncertain. CDR3 length: 15 residues. With 6 bases removed from V and 0 bases from J, the gap between germline ends came to 14 bases. Germline V gene data show CDR1 as MNHEY and CDR2 as SVGAGI. In DNA form, the CDR3 reads TGTGCCAGCAGGGACCTCGGACTGATGAACACTGAAGCTTTCTTT. It yields the protein CASRDLGLMNTEAFF.

This chain uses TRBV10-3 with TRBJ1-1; 7 bases align to TRBD1. The junction had 2 bases not matched to a gene; V was cut back by 9 bases and J by 1 base. Germline V gene lookup returns CDR1 ENHRY and CDR2 SYGVKD. This CDR3 spans 12 amino acids. CDR3 nucleotides: TGTGCCATAAGACAGGGGAACACTGAAGCTTTCTTT. The encoded protein is CAIRQGNTEAFF.

This chain connects TRBV11-1 to TRBJ1-1; no firm D call. The CDR3 covers 13 residues. Per germline, CDR1 SGHAT and CDR2 FQDESV (reference sequence). V shed 3 bases and J shed 6 bases, with 11 bases lying between them. DNA for the CDR3: TGTGCCAGCAGCTTGGGTGGGCGGGCTGAAGCTTTCTTT. Its translation is CASSLGGRAEAFF.

The CDR3 region has the DNA TGTGCCAGCAGTGAAGGGCGGGGGTTCACAGATACGCAGTATTTT. It translates to CASSEGRGFTDTQYF. The chain carries TRBV2 and TRBJ2-3, with 7 bases identical to TRBD2. The CDR3 loop spans 15 amino acids. Per the germline V gene, CDR1 is SNHLY and CDR2 is FYNNEI. The J segment lost 2 bases and the V segment lost 1 base, leaving 3 bases of the junction unmatched.